Below, one TCR beta chain is given with its context. The sample belongs to a study of blood T cell repertoires in COVID-19. The wider study: Sites in the United States, Italy and Spain provided acute and convalescent COVID-19 samples.

The ends lost 3 bases at V and 7 bases at J; junction bases unmatched: 5. CDR3 length: 13 residues. Germline V gene data show CDR1 as SEHNR and CDR2 as FQNEAQ (reference sequence). Generated by immunoSEQ multiplex PCR, the TCRdb table keeps only in-frame clones and is missing some. The repertoire consists of approximately 220,000 clones, with roughly four fifths occurring once and the leading ten covering approximately 4.9%. This TCR came from a woman aged 45-60 years who had been exposed to COVID-19. This chain joins TRBV7-9 and TRBJ2-7; the match to TRBD1 covers 8 bases. The sample consisted of PBMCs or T cells enriched from blood (not recorded which). The CDR3 loop reads CASSLGTGPEQYF. CDR3 DNA sequence: TGTGCCAGCAGCTTGGGGACAGGCCCGGAGCAGTACTTC.